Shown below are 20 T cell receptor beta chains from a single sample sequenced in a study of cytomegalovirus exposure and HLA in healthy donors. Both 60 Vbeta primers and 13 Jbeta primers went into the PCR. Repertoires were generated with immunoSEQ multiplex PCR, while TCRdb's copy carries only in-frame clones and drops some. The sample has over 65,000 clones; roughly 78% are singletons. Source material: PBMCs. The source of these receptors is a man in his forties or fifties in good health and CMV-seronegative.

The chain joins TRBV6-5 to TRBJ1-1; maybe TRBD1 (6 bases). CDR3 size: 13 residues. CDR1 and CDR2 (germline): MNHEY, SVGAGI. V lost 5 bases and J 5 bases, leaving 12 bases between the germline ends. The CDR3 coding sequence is TGTGCCAGCAGTAGGGGGTCGTGGACTGAAGCTTTCTTT. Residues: CASSRGSWTEAFF.

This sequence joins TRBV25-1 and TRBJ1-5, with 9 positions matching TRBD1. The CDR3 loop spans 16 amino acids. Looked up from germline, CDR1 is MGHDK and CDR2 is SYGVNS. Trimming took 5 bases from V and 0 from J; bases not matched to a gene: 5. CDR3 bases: TGTGCCAGCAGTCCCCGGGACAGGGATAGCAATCAGCCCCAGCATTTT. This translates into CASSPRDRDSNQPQHF.

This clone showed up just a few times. This chain's CDR3 is CASSEGLPNYGYTF. The CDR3 nucleotides read TGTGCCAGCAGTGAGGGCCTACCTAACTATGGCTACACCTTC. This sequence joins TRBV2 and TRBJ1-2; D remains unclear. The CDR3 sequence is 14 residues long. Between the trimmed V and J ends, which lost 3 bases and 0 bases, there was a span of 8 bases. Germline CDR1 and CDR2: SNHLY and FYNNEI.

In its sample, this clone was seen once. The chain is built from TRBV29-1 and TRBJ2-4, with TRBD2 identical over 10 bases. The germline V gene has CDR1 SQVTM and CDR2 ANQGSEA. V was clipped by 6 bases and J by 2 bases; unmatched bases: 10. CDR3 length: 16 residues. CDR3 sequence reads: CSVASSGSLPKNIQYF. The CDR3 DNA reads TGCAGCGTAGCCTCTAGCGGGAGTCTTCCCAAAAACATTCAGTACTTC.

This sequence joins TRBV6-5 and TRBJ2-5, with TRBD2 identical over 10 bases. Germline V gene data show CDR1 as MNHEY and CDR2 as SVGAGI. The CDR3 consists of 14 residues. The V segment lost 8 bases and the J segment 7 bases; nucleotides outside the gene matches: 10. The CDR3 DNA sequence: TGTGCCAGCTCTCTAGCGGGAGCCCTAGGGACCCAGTACTTC. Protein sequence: CASSLAGALGTQYF.

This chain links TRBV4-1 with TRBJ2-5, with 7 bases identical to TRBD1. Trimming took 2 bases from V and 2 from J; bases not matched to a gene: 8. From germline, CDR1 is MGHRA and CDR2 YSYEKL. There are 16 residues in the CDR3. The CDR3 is CASSQRTGPGQETQYF. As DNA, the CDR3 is TGCGCCAGCAGCCAACGGACAGGCCCGGGGCAAGAGACCCAGTACTTC.

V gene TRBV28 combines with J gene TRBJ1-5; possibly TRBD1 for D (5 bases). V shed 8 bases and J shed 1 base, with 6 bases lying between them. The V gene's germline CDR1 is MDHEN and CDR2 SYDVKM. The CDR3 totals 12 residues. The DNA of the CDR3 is TGTGCCAGCCACAGGAGCAATCAGCCCCAGCATTTT. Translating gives CASHRSNQPQHF. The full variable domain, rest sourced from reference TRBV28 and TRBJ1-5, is DVKVTQSSRYLVKRTGEKVFLECVQDMDHENMFWYRQDPGLGLRLIYFSYDVKMKEKGDIPEGYSVSREKKERFSLILESASTNQTSMYLCASHRSNQPQHFGDGTRLSIL.

The CDR3 bases are TGTGCCAGCAGTGAACTGCTTCTCGGTGGACAGCAAGAGACCCAGTACTTC. Its protein is CASSELLLGGQQETQYF. The rearrangement uses TRBV6-1 and TRBJ2-5; D may be TRBD1 (6 bases). Trimming removed 2 bases from V and 2 bases from J, with 18 bases in between. The CDR3 is 17 amino acids. CDR1 and CDR2 (germline): MNHNS, SASEGT.

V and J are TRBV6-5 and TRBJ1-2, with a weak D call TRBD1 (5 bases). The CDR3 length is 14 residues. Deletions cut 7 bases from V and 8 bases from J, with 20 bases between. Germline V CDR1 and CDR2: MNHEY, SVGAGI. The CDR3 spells CASNSLGGSGGYTF. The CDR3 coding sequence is TGTGCCAGCAACTCACTCGGGGGTTCGGGCGGCTACACCTTC.

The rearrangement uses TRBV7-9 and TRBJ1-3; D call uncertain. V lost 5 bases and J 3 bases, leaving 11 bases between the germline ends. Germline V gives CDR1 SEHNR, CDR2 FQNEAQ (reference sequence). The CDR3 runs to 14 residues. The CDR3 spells CASSSLRSGNTIYF. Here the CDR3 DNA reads TGTGCCAGCAGCAGCTTGAGGAGTGGAAACACCATATATTTT.

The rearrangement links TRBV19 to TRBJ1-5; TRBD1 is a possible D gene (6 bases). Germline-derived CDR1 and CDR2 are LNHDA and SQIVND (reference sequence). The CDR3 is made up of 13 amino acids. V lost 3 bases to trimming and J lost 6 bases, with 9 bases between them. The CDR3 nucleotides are TGTGCCAGTAGTATGGACAGAGCTCAGCCCCAGCATTTT. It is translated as CASSMDRAQPQHF.

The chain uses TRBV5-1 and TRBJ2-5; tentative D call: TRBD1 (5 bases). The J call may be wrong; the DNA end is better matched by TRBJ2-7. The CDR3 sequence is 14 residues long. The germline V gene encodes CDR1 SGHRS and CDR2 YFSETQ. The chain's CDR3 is CASSFLRGAYEQYF. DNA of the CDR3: TGCGCCAGCAGCTTTTTAAGGGGTGCCTACGAGCAGTACTTC.

Here the CDR3 DNA reads TGTGCCAGCAGCCCTGGGACTACACGCCCCGGGGAGCTGTTTTTT. Translation: CASSPGTTRPGELFF. The rearrangement links TRBV5-4 to TRBJ2-2, with 7 bases matching TRBD2. Germline CDR1 and CDR2: SGHNT and YYREEE (reference sequence). Trimming at V came to 4 bases and at J to 6 bases, leaving 9 bases not matched to a gene. The length of the CDR3 is 15 residues.

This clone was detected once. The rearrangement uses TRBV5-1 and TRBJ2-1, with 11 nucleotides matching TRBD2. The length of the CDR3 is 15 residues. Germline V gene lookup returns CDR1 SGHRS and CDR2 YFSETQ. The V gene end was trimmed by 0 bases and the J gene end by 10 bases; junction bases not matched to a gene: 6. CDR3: CASSLDASGGREQFF. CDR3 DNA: TGCGCCAGCAGCTTGGACGCTAGCGGGGGGCGGGAGCAGTTCTTC.

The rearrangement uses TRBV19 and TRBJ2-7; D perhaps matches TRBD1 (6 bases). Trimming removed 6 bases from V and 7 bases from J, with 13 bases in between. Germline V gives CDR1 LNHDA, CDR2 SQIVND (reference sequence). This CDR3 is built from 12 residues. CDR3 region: CASSLQGQEQYF. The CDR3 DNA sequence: TGTGCCAGTAGCCTTCAGGGGCAGGAGCAGTACTTC.

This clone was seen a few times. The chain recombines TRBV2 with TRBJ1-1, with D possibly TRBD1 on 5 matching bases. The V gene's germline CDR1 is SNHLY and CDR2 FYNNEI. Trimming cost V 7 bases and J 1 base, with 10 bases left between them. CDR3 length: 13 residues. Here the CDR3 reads CASTRGENTEAFF. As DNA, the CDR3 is TGTGCCAGCACCCGGGGGGAGAACACTGAAGCTTTCTTT.

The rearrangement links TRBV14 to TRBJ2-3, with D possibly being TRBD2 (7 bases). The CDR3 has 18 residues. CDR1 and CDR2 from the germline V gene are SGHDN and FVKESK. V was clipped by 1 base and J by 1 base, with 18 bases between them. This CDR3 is CASSQGVRGAPRTDTQYF. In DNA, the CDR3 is TGTGCCAGCAGCCAAGGCGTTCGGGGGGCCCCGCGCACAGATACGCAGTATTTT.

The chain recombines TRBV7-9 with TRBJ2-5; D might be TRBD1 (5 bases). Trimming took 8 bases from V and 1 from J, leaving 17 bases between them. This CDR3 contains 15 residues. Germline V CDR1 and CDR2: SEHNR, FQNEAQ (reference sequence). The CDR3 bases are TGTGCCAGCCTCCTACGCTCAGGGCTCCAAGAGACCCAGTACTTC. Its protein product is CASLLRSGLQETQYF.

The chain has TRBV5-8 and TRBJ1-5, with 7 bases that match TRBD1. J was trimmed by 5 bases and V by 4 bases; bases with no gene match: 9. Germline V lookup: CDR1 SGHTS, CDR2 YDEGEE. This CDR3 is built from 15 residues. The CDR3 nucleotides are TGTGCCAGCAGCCGGCGGTCAGGGGGTCATCAGCCCCAGCATTTT. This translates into CASSRRSGGHQPQHF.

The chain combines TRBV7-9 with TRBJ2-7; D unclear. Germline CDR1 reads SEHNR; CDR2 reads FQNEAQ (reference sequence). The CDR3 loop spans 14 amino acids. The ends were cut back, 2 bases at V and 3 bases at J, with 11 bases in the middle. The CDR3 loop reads CASSLLAGDYEQYF. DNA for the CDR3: TGTGCCAGCAGCTTATTAGCCGGAGACTACGAGCAGTACTTC.